This TCR beta chain was recorded in a study of cytomegalovirus exposure and HLA in healthy donors (TCRdb year 2017). About the full investigation: The 500 to 700 repertoires of the first cohort and the roughly 120 validation repertoires were produced on the same platform, according to a later analysis. A separate validation cohort of about 110 different subjects was used in addition to the approximately 700-subject first cohort. To predict cytomegalovirus infection status, the study brought together high-throughput TCR immunosequencing, statistical association of individual TCRs with disease status, and machine learning. The study aimed to test whether cataloging public T cell receptors could reveal signatures of past pathogen exposure.

For CDR1 and CDR2, the germline V gene lists SNHLY and FYNNEI. The CDR3, from cysteine to phenylalanine, totals 16 residues. Only the CDR3 region is kept as DNA, spanning 48 bases read in frame from base 1. Trimming at the junction amounts to 2 bases on V and 5 bases on J, and the germline ends lie 15 bases apart. Receptor libraries were prepared by the immunoSEQ multiplex PCR assay. The paper's processing steps were these. To diagnose cytomegalovirus status from the catalog of TCR beta chain sequences, a statistical classification framework was built. TCRdb holds this immuneACCESS table with in-frame rearrangements only. Some clones are missing; in checked studies, unresolved V genes explain under half, and the rest has no known cause. That table is the source of V, J and clone size, and D and trimming were worked out from the DNA. For this sample there are about 68,000 clones; around 97% appear just once. Jointly, the top ten make up roughly 2.3% of the sample.

Here is what the overall study found, with its caveats: In vitro tests confirmed that a few of the cytomegalovirus-associated TCR beta chains recognize cytomegalovirus antigens. Across donors, most TCR sequences were observed very rarely, whereas some public TCRs were present in many individuals. The classifier was reported to diagnose cytomegalovirus status with high specificity and sensitivity in both the original cohort and the validation cohort. The study listed 150 to 200 TCR beta chains as associated with cytomegalovirus. According to the authors, the approach could potentially be generalized to other disease states and immunological phenotypes. Of the cluster scores, about 94% were above 0 in a later analysis, which found that TCRs clustered in the first cohort also tended to co-occur in the roughly 130 validation repertoires. The validation cohort had no HLA typing available for a later analysis, so co-occurrence within that cohort was assessed over all 120 or so repertoires.

With respect to this clone: Its binding antigen is unknown. Base quality data are lacking; no much larger clone is found one base away.

The donors were included in the validation cohort of some 120 subjects, a group kept apart from the roughly 700-subject first cohort. The origin of this receptor is a man aged 18 to 30 in good health and CMV-seronegative. Sequenced input: PBMCs. The rearrangement combines TRBV2 with TRBJ1-4; TRBD1 is possibly the D segment (5 matching bases). The DNA reads TGTGCCAGCAGTGAATGGGGCGGTAGGCCAAATGAAAAACTGTTTTTT. Its protein reads: CASSEWGGRPNEKLFF.